Listed below are T cell receptor beta chains from one sample, sequenced in a study of cytomegalovirus exposure and HLA in healthy donors. The repertoire was sequenced with immunoSEQ multiplex PCR; TCRdb's copy has only in-frame clones and lacks some. The sample totals fewer than 200,000 clones. Sequencing was carried out using PBMCs. The receptors were sampled from a man aged 25-40 years in good health and CMV-seronegative. The CDR3 runs from the conserved cysteine through the conserved F or W. Each record gives: CDR3 DNA, CDR3 protein, J gene, D gene, V gene. A D gene is named only where the DNA matches it firmly.

TGTGCCAGCAGCTCACACGCGGCAGAAAAACTGTTTTTT	CASSSHAAEKLFF	TRBJ1-4	-	TRBV7-9
TGTGCCAGCAGCTTGGCCACCGCCCTAGACTCCTACGAGCAGTACTTC	CASSLATALDSYEQYF	TRBJ2-7	-	TRBV7-2
TGTGCCAGCAGTCTACCTCAGGGTAGCGGGAGATTCGCAGAGCAGTACTTC	CASSLPQGSGRFAEQYF	TRBJ2-7	TRBD2	TRBV27
TGTGCCAGCAGACGTACTCTCTCTAGCGGCGCTGGCGAGCAGTACTTC	CASRRTLSSGAGEQYF	TRBJ2-7	TRBD2	TRBV6-6
TGTGCCAGCAGCGAGGACAGCTCGGGTGAAAAACTGTTTTTT	CASSEDSSGEKLFF	TRBJ1-4	-	TRBV5-6
TGTGCCACCAGCAGAGATCGACAGGGTGGACAGCCCCAGCATTTT	CATSRDRQGGQPQHF	TRBJ1-5	TRBD1	TRBV15
TGTGCCAGCTCACCACCGGGACTAAAGGCCTATGGCTACACCTTC	CASSPPGLKAYGYTF	TRBJ1-2	-	TRBV18
TGTGCCAGCAGCTTAACCAGGACTAGCGGGATTTTGAACGAGCAGTACTTC	CASSLTRTSGILNEQYF	TRBJ2-7	TRBD2	TRBV11-2
TGTGCCAGCAGTCCAACCTACGAGCAGTACTTC	CASSPTYEQYF	TRBJ2-7	-	TRBV6-1
TGTGCCAGCAGCAGTGATCTGAGCACTGAAGCTTTCTTT	CASSSDLSTEAFF	TRBJ1-1	-	TRBV7-6
TGTGCCAGCAGCCAATCGGCGTTTGTGAGCGGTTACAATGAGCAGTTCTTC	CASSQSAFVSGYNEQFF	TRBJ2-1	-	TRBV14
TGTGCCAGCAGCTTAGGGGACAGTAACTTGAACACTGAAGCTTTCTTT	CASSLGDSNLNTEAFF	TRBJ1-1	TRBD1	TRBV7-9
TGCGCCAGCAGTGTTACGGGACAAGAGACCCAGTACTTC	CASSVTGQETQYF	TRBJ2-5	-	TRBV5-1
TGTGCCTGGAGTGTACTGGGGGGATCGAATTCACCCCTCCACTTT	CAWSVLGGSNSPLHF	TRBJ1-6	-	TRBV30
TGCGCCAGCAGCCGACAGGGAAACTACGAGCAGTACTTC	CASSRQGNYEQYF	TRBJ2-7	TRBD1	TRBV5-1
TGCGCCAGCAGTCAATCGCCCAGGGGCTACACCTTC	CASSQSPRGYTF	TRBJ1-2	-	TRBV23-1
TGCAGCGTTGGGGGACAGGGCGGAAGCAATCAGCCCCAGCATTTT	CSVGGQGGSNQPQHF	TRBJ1-5	TRBD1	TRBV29-1
TGTGCCAGCACCTCCAGCGGGAAGGATACGCAGTATTTT	CASTSSGKDTQYF	TRBJ2-3	TRBD2	TRBV6-5
TGTGCCAGCAGTGAGGGGACTAGCGGGGGGGCCTATGAGCAGTTCTTC	CASSEGTSGGAYEQFF	TRBJ2-1	TRBD2	TRBV6-4
TGCGCCAGCAGCCTAACAACTCTCCGAGGCGGCAATCAGCCCCAGCATTTT	CASSLTTLRGGNQPQHF	TRBJ1-5	-	TRBV4-1
TGTGCCAGCAGTGCGAGCCCGGACAGGACTGAAAAACTGTTTTTT	CASSASPDRTEKLFF	TRBJ1-4	TRBD1	TRBV6-1
TGTGCCAGCAGCTTACCGGAGGCCCGGGTCGGAGAGCAGTACTTC	CASSLPEARVGEQYF	TRBJ2-7	-	TRBV7-9